The clone carrying this TCR beta chain was detected ten times or more. Antigen specificity is unknown. This entry comes from a study of early T cells in non-severe SARS-CoV-2 infection. General study findings and limits: Lookups in VDJdb leaned toward anti-spike CD8 responses and missed private and CD4 specificities.

Unique molecular identifier tags were affixed to discrete cDNA molecules. TCRdb analysed the 5' RACE reads with MiXCR anew, one entry per CDR3 protein. The sample has tens of thousands of distinct CDR3 sequences, 3.6% seen once. The ends were cut back, 0 bases at V and 5 bases at J, with 10 bases in the middle. The CDR3 runs to 13 residues. Germline CDR1 and CDR2: DFQATT and SNEGSKA (reference sequence). The sample consisted of whole blood. The clonotype originates from an adult who was a healthcare worker with PCR-confirmed SARS-CoV-2 infection or an uninfected control (not recorded which). This rearrangement joins TRBV20-1 to TRBJ1-2, with D unclear. This CDR3 reads CSARDLQEYGYTF. CDR3 DNA: TGCAGTGCTAGAGATCTCCAGGAGTATGGCTACACCTTC.